This TCR beta chain was sequenced in a study of Ad26.COV2.S vaccination and SARS-CoV-2 variants. Across the study: Within the COV1001 Ad26.COV2.S trial arm, the donor was enrolled. The study gave Ad26.COV2.S intramuscularly, once or twice 56 days apart.

The repertoire was sequenced with immunoSEQ multiplex PCR; TCRdb's copy has only in-frame clones and lacks some. The sample lists roughly 400,000 clones; 70% to 90% were seen once. This clone came up many times. The ends lost 1 base at V and 5 bases at J; junction bases unmatched: 8. This CDR3 has 16 residues. The germline V gene has CDR1 LGHNA and CDR2 YNFKEQ. Stated treatment: roughly 20 received Ad26.COV2.S at low or high dose, single or two shots; several received placebo; per-sample allocation not given. Vaccine and placebo recipients were sampled on day 63 after the first injection. Donation was by an adult aged 18-55 years who was in Boston. Ad26 vector vaccine expressed Wuhan-strain SARS-CoV-2 spike.

Sequencing used peripheral blood, obtained in a trial of Ad26.COV2.S vaccine versus placebo. The chain carries TRBV4-2 and TRBJ2-7; 10 bases map to TRBD2. The TCR was taken from a person between 18 and 60 years old who received the Ad26.COV2.S COVID-19 vaccine or a placebo. The CDR3 sequence is CASSQGELAGPDEQYF. The CDR3 DNA sequence: TGTGCCAGCAGCCAAGGTGAACTAGCGGGACCCGACGAGCAGTACTTC.